The 17 T cell receptor beta chains given below trace back to one sample, sequenced in a study of T cell responses to AZD1222 COVID-19 vaccine. The protocol was immunoSEQ multiplex PCR, while the TCRdb copy is restricted to in-frame clones and leaves out a portion. The sample shows 200,000 or so clones, 87% of them seen only once. The source material was peripheral blood, sampled on day 0 of MenACWY control vaccination. The source is an adult in good health.

This clone is a singleton in its sample. This sequence joins TRBV27 and TRBJ2-5; unclear D gene. Germline CDR1 is MNHEY and CDR2 is SMNVEV (reference sequence). Trimming cost V 5 bases and J 5 bases, with 12 bases left between them. The CDR3 sequence is 13 residues long. The CDR3 spells CASSPRTWETQYF. The CDR3 bases are TGTGCCAGCAGTCCCCGGACCTGGGAGACCCAGTACTTC.

V usage is TRBV15 and J usage is TRBJ1-2; tentatively, D is TRBD1 (5 bases). V was clipped by 6 bases and J by 7 bases, with 18 bases between them. Germline loops: CDR1 LNHNV, CDR2 YYDKDF (reference sequence). The CDR3 is made up of 14 amino acids. The CDR3 reads CATRGAWGKGGYTF. The CDR3 coding sequence is TGTGCCACCAGAGGGGCATGGGGGAAGGGTGGCTACACCTTC. Drawing the rest from reference TRBV15 and TRBJ1-2, the complete variable domain is DAMVIQNPRYQVTQFGKPVTLSCSQTLNHNVMYWYQQKSSQAPKLLFHYYDKDFNNEADTPDNFQSRRPNTSFCFLDIRSPGLGDTAMYLCATRGAWGKGGYTFGSGTRLTVV.

The chain couples TRBV29-1 to TRBJ1-4; D remains unclear. The CDR3 consists of 13 residues. The germline gives CDR1 SQVTM, CDR2 ANQGSEA. The V gene lost 4 bases and the J gene lost 8 bases, with 14 bases spanning the gap. The CDR3 loop is CSVAGSKGEKLFF. CDR3 nucleotides: TGCAGCGTTGCGGGCTCCAAAGGGGAAAAACTGTTTTTT.

The V call is TRBV12-3 or TRBV12-4, the J call TRBJ1-2; D uncertain. The CDR3 is 13 amino acids. Trimming left V 5 bases short and J 3 bases short, with 10 bases between. The CDR3 DNA reads as TGTGCCAGCAGTGAGGACGGCTACTATGGCTACACCTTC. Residues: CASSEDGYYGYTF.

The V call is TRBV9, the J call TRBJ1-2, with D unresolved. The CDR3 spans 12 residues. The germline gives CDR1 SGDLS, CDR2 YYNGEE. Trimming cost V 4 bases and J 4 bases, with 8 bases left between them. This chain's CDR3 is CASSTAPYGYTF. In DNA form, the CDR3 reads TGTGCCAGCAGCACGGCCCCCTATGGCTACACCTTC.

This chain uses TRBV29-1 with TRBJ2-3; possible D gene TRBD1, 6 bases. The length of the CDR3 is 12 residues. V was cut by 6 bases and J by 9 bases, with 16 bases left in between. Germline V lookup: CDR1 SQVTM, CDR2 ANQGSEA. The CDR3 sequence is CSVQGDKRTQYF. As DNA, the CDR3 is TGCAGCGTACAGGGCGACAAGCGGACGCAGTATTTT.

J is TRBJ2-2 and V is TRBV24-1; no reliable D call. Trimming took off 4 bases at V and 5 bases at J, with 4 bases between the two ends. Germline values: CDR1 KGHDR, CDR2 SFDVKD. This CDR3 region has 12 residues. CDR3 loop: CATSEVTGELFF. Written as DNA, the CDR3 is TGTGCCACCAGTGAAGTGACCGGGGAGCTGTTTTTT.

This rearrangement joins TRBV28 to TRBJ2-7, with D maybe TRBD2 (6 bases). The ends were cut back, 7 bases at V and 3 bases at J, with 19 bases in the middle. CDR3 size: 15 residues. In germline, CDR1 is MDHEN, CDR2 SYDVKM. In nucleotides, the CDR3 is TGTGCCAGCACCCCCGAGGGCGGGGAAGTCTACGAGCAGTACTTC. Translation gives CASTPEGGEVYEQYF.

J is TRBJ2-1 and V is TRBV11-1; unclear D gene. This CDR3 is 12 amino acids long. V lost 2 bases and J 7 bases, leaving 6 bases between the germline ends. Germline values: CDR1 SGHAT, CDR2 FQDESV (reference sequence). Written as DNA, the CDR3 is TGTGCCAGCAGCTTACAGACGAATGAGCAGTTCTTC. The encoded protein is CASSLQTNEQFF.

The chain carries TRBV5-1 and TRBJ2-1, with unresolved D. The germline V gene encodes CDR1 SGHRS and CDR2 YFSETQ. Between the trimmed V and J ends, which lost 4 bases and 6 bases, there was a span of 17 bases. The CDR3 length is 15 residues. The CDR3 spells CASSAEPNIGNEQFF. The CDR3 nucleotides read TGCGCCAGCAGCGCCGAGCCCAATATTGGCAATGAGCAGTTCTTC.

The chain recombines TRBV19 with TRBJ2-2; 9 bases fit TRBD1. Germline CDR1 reads LNHDA; CDR2 reads SQIVND (reference sequence). The ends lost 4 bases at V and 3 bases at J; junction bases unmatched: 3. This CDR3 has 15 amino acids. The CDR3 nucleotides read TGTGCCAGTAGTAGCTGGGACAGGGACACCGGGGAGCTGTTTTTT. It translates to CASSSWDRDTGELFF.

Comments on this clone: At one end the junction does not follow the germline gene, possibly because of a read error. The chain joins TRBV5-6 to TRBJ2-4; 12 bases match TRBD2. Germline V gene sequence: CDR1 SGHDT, CDR2 YYEEEE. The CDR3 length is 12 residues. CDR3 sequence: CASSLSGTSGFF. Written as DNA, the CDR3 is TGTGCCAGCAGCTTGTCCGGGACTAGCGGGTTCTTC.

This clone was seen a few times. The V call is TRBV6-6, the J call TRBJ2-7; 9 bases match TRBD1. In germline, CDR1 is MNHNY, CDR2 SVGAGI (reference sequence). After removal of 4 bases from V and 5 bases from J, the junction contained 3 bases not matched to a gene. This CDR3 spans 13 amino acids. The CDR3 loop is CASSSGQGNEQYF. CDR3 nucleotides: TGTGCCAGCAGTTCGGGACAGGGAAACGAGCAGTACTTC.

The J gene is TRBJ2-5, the V gene TRBV5-1; D unclear. Germline V gives CDR1 SGHRS, CDR2 YFSETQ. The CDR3 contains 11 residues. The ends were cut back, 3 bases at V and 4 bases at J, with 4 bases in the middle. CDR3 loop: CASSYAETQYF. The CDR3 bases are TGCGCCAGCAGCTACGCAGAGACCCAGTACTTC.

The chain joins TRBV7-3 to TRBJ1-1; perhaps TRBD1 as D (5 bases). The CDR3 is made up of 15 amino acids. Trimming stripped 0 bases from V and 0 bases from J, with 8 bases between. In germline, CDR1 is SGHTA, CDR2 FQGTGA. DNA for the CDR3: TGTGCCAGCAGCTTAACGGCAGGGATGAACACTGAAGCTTTCTTT. Amino acids: CASSLTAGMNTEAFF. Combining the CDR3 with reference TRBV7-3 and TRBJ1-1 gives the whole variable domain GAGVSQTPSNKVTEKGKYVELRCDPISGHTALYWYRQSLGQGPEFLIYFQGTGAADDSGLPNDRFFAVRPEGSVSTLKIQRTERGDSAVYLCASSLTAGMNTEAFFGQGTRLTVV.

The sample holds one count of this clone. The chain recombines TRBV19 with TRBJ2-7; tentatively, D is TRBD1 (5 bases). The CDR3 loop spans 14 amino acids. Trimming left V 1 base short and J 2 bases short, with 9 bases between. Per the germline V gene, CDR1 is LNHDA and CDR2 is SQIVND (reference sequence). The chain's CDR3 is CASSIGAGPYEQYF. CDR3 in DNA: TGTGCCAGTAGTATAGGCGCAGGGCCCTACGAGCAGTACTTC.

In regard to this clone: This sample also contains other DNA sequences that code for the same CDR3. The V call is TRBV3-1 (or the pseudogene TRBV3-2), the J call TRBJ1-5; no reliable D call. The germline V gene encodes CDR1 LGHDT and CDR2 YNNKEL (reference sequence). The V end lost 0 bases, the J end lost 7 bases, and 4 bases lay between the germline ends. The CDR3 covers 12 residues. CDR3 nucleotides: TGTGCCAGCAGCCAAGAAGGGCAGCCCCAGCATTTT. It encodes CASSQEGQPQHF.